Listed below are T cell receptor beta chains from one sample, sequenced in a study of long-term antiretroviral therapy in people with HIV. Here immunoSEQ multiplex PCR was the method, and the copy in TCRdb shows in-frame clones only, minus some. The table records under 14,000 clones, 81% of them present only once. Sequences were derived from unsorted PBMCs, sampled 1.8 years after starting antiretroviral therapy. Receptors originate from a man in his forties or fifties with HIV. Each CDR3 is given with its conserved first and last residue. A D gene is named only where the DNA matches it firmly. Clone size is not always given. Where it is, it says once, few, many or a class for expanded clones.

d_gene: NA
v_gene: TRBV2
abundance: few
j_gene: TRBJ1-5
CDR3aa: CASTVRPENQPQHF
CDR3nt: TGTGCCAGCACCGTCAGGCCGGAGAATCAGCCCCAGCATTTT

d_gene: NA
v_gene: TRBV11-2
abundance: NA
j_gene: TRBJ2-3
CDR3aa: CASSLGGRGTDTQYF
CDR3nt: TGTGCCAGCAGCTTAGGGGGCAGGGGAACAGATACGCAGTATTTT

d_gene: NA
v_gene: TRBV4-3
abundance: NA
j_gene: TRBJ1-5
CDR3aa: CASSQTRYQPQHF
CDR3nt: TGCGCCAGCAGCCAAACCAGGTATCAGCCCCAGCATTTT

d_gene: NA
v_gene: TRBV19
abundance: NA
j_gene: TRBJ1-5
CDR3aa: CASSKGFPGLNQPQHF
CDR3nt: TGTGCCAGTAGTAAGGGGTTTCCGGGTTTGAATCAGCCCCAGCATTTT

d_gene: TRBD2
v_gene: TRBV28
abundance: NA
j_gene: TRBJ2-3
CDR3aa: CASSSRRGYQNSGSPTDTQYF
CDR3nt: TGTGCCAGCAGTTCCCGCCGAGGATATCAGAATAGCGGGAGTCCCACAGATACGCAGTATTTT

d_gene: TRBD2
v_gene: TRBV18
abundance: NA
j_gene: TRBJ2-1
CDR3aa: CATVLLAGTNEQFF
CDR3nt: TGTGCCACCGTCTTACTAGCGGGTACCAATGAGCAGTTCTTC

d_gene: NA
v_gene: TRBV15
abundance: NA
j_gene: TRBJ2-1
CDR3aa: CATSRVTYNEQFF
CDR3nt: TGTGCCACCAGCAGAGTTACCTACAATGAGCAGTTCTTC

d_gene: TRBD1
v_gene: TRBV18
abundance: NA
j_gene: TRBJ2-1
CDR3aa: CASSPSTGGTGLLNNEQFF
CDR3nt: TGTGCCAGCTCACCGTCGACAGGGGGAACGGGACTGCTAAACAATGAGCAGTTCTTC

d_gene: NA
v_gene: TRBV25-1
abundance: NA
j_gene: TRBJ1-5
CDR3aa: CASSGVSNQPQHF
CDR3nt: TGTGCCAGCAGTGGAGTAAGCAATCAGCCCCAGCATTTT

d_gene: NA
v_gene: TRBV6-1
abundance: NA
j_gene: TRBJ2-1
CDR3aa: CASTRLGLGYEQFF
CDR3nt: TGTGCCAGCACCCGGCTGGGGCTAGGATATGAGCAGTTCTTC

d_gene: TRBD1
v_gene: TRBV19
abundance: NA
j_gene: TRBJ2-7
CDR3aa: CASSIRGTGYHEQYF
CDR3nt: TGTGCCAGTAGTATACGGGGGACAGGGTATCACGAGCAGTACTTC

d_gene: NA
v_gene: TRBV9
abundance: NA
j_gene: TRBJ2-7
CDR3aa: CASSVGGASKLYEQYF
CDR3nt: TGTGCCAGCAGCGTAGGAGGGGCTAGCAAGCTCTACGAGCAGTACTTC

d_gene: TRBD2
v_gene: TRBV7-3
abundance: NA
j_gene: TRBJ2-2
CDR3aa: CASSSGLAANTGELFF
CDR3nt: TGTGCCAGCAGCTCGGGACTAGCGGCGAACACCGGGGAGCTGTTTTTT

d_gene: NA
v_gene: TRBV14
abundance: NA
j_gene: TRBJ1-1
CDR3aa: CASSQDSNTEAFF
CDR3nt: TGTGCCAGCAGCCAAGATTCGAACACTGAAGCTTTCTTT

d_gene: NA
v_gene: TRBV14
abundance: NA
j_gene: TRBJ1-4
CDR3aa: CASSQRTLELPFF
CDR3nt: TGTGCCAGCAGTCAGCGGACCCTCGAGCTGCCGTTTTTT

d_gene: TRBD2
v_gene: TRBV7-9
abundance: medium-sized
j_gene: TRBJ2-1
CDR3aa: CASSLARGLAGLEQFF
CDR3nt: TGTGCCAGCAGCTTAGCGAGGGGACTAGCGGGACTTGAGCAGTTCTTC

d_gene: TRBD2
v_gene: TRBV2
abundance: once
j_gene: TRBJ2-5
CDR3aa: CASALGLAGGETQYF
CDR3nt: TGTGCCAGCGCCCTAGGACTAGCGGGTGGAGAGACCCAGTACTTC

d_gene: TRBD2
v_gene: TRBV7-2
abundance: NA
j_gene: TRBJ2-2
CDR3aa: CASRGREGRTGELFF
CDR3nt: TGTGCCAGCCGGGGGCGGGAGGGCCGGACCGGGGAGCTGTTTTTT

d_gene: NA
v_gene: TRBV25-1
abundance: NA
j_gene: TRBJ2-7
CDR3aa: CASSVSYEQYF
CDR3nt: TGTGCCAGCAGTGTCTCCTACGAGCAGTACTTC

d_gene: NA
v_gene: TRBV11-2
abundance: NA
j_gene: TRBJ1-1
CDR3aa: CASSLYFSEAFF
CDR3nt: TGTGCCAGCAGCTTATACTTTTCTGAAGCTTTCTTT

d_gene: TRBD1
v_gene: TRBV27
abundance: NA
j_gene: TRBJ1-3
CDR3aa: CASSLGGTGIGNTIYF
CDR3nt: TGTGCCAGCAGTTTAGGGGGGACAGGGATTGGAAACACCATATATTTT

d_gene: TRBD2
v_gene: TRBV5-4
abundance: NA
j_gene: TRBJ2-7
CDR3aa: CASSWMGLVPYEQYF
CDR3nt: TGTGCCAGCAGCTGGATGGGACTAGTGCCCTACGAGCAGTACTTC

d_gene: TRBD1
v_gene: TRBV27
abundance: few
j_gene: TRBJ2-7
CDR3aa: CASSFGQGRRGQYF
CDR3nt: TGTGCCAGCAGTTTTGGACAGGGGCGACGGGGGCAGTACTTC

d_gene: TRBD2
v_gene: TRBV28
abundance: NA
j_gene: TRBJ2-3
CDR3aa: CASSSPQTSGRFTDTQYF
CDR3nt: TGTGCCAGCAGTTCGCCTCAGACTAGCGGGAGGTTCACAGATACGCAGTATTTT

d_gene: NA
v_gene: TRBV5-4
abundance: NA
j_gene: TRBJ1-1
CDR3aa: CATRGPYEAFF
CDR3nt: TGTGCCACTCGGGGTCCTTATGAAGCTTTCTTT

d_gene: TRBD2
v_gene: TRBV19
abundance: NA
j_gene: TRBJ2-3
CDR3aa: CASSIISFGTSGRADTQYF
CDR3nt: TGTGCCAGTAGTATTATATCCTTTGGGACTAGCGGGAGAGCAGATACGCAGTATTTT

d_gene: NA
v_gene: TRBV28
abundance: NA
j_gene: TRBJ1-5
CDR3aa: CASSSGTTSNQPQHF
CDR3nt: TGTGCCAGCAGTTCCGGGACAACCAGCAATCAGCCCCAGCATTTT

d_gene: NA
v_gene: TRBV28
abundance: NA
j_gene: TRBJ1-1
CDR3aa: CASSFRGIRGTEAFF
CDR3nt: TGTGCCAGCAGTTTTCGAGGCATAAGGGGCACTGAAGCTTTCTTT

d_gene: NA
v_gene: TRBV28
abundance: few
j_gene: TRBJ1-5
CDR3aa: CASRGFREQPQHF
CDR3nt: TGTGCCAGCAGGGGATTCAGGGAGCAGCCCCAGCATTTT

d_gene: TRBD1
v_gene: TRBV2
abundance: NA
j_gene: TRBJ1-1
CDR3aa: CASSGQLVFGTAFNF
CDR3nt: TGTGCCAGCAGTGGGCAACTAGTATTTGGGACAGCATTTAACTTT

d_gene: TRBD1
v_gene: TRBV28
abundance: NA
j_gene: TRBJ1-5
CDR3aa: CASSFRGTGGNQPQHF
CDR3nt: TGTGCCAGCAGTTTCAGAGGGACAGGCGGCAATCAGCCCCAGCATTTT

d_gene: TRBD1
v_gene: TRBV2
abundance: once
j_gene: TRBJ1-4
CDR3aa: CASSSDRGNEKLFF
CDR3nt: TGTGCCAGCAGTAGTGACAGGGGTAATGAAAAACTGTTTTTT

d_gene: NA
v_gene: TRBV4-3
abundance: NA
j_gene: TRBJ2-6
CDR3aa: CASSQDLALGAGANVLTF
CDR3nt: TGCGCCAGCAGCCAAGATTTGGCGTTGGGGGCTGGGGCCAACGTCCTGACTTTC

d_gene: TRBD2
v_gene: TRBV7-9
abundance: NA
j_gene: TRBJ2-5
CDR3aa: CASSTPSGRGKETQYF
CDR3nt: TGTGCCAGCAGCACCCCTAGCGGGAGAGGGAAGGAGACCCAGTACTTC

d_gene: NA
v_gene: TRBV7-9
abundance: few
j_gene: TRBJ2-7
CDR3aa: CASSFAEFQYEQYF
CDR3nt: TGTGCCAGCAGCTTCGCTGAGTTCCAGTACGAGCAGTACTTC

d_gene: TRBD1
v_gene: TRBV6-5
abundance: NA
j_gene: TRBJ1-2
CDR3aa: CASRDRDADYGYTF
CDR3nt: TGTGCCAGCAGAGACAGGGATGCGGACTATGGCTACACCTTC

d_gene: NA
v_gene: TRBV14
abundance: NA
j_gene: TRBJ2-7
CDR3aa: CASSQETPYEQYF
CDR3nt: TGTGCCAGCAGCCAAGAGACCCCCTACGAGCAGTACTTC

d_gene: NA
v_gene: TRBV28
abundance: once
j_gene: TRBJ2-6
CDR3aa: CASRMTRGSGANVLTF
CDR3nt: TGTGCCAGCAGAATGACCCGGGGCTCTGGGGCCAACGTCCTGACTTTC

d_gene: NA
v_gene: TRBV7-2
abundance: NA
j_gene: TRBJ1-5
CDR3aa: CASSLYRDSNQPQHF
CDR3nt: TGTGCCAGCAGCTTATACAGGGATAGCAATCAGCCCCAGCATTTT

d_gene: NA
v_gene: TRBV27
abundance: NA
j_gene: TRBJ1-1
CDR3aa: CASSLSRSLNTEAFF
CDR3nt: TGTGCCAGCAGTTTATCGCGTTCCCTGAACACTGAAGCTTTCTTT

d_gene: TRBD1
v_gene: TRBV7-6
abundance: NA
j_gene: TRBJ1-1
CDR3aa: CASSRTGNTEAFF
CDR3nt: TGTGCCAGCAGCCGGACAGGGAACACTGAAGCTTTCTTT

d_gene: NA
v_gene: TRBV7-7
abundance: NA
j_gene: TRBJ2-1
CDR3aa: CASSLGPNNEQFF
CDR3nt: TGTGCCAGCAGCTTAGGGCCTAACAATGAGCAGTTCTTC

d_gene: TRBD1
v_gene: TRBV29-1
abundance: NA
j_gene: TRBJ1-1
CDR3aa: CSVEEMGQGNTEAFF
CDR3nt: TGCAGCGTTGAAGAAATGGGACAGGGGAACACTGAAGCTTTCTTT

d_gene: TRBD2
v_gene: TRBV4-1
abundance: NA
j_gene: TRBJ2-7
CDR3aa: CASSQSPAGGRAGEQYF
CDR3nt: TGCGCCAGCAGCCAAAGTCCGGCGGGCGGGAGGGCCGGGGAGCAGTACTTC

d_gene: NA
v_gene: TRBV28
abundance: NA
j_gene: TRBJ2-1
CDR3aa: CASSSALHSYNEQFF
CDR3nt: TGTGCCAGCAGTTCTGCACTTCACTCCTACAATGAGCAGTTCTTC

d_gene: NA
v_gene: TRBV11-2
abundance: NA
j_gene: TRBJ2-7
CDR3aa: CASSLDLYEQYF
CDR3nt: TGTGCCAGCAGCTTAGACCTCTACGAGCAGTACTTC